The 26 T cell receptor beta chains given below trace back to one sample, sequenced in a study of shared clonotypes between healthy human individuals (dated by TCRdb to the early 2020s). Library preparation used the immunoSEQ multiplex PCR assay. In its TCRdb copy, this immuneACCESS table keeps in-frame sequences only and misses some clones. Where compared with another copy, unresolved V genes explain less than half of these, and the others have no known cause. The sample yields 600,000 to 750,000 clones; less than 80% were counted once. The leading ten clones occupy 1.5% to 2% of the sample. The sequenced material came from memory CD4+ T cells sorted from blood. Reading the label with the study, this specimen's cell subset or site is: CD45RA-negative fraction. The receptor set was obtained from a woman younger than 45 in good health.

The rearrangement uses TRBV5-1 and TRBJ2-7; perhaps TRBD1 as D (6 bases). The CDR3 has 14 amino acids. Trimming stripped 3 bases from V and 7 bases from J, with 17 bases between. Germline-derived CDR1 and CDR2 are SGHRS and YFSETQ. The CDR3 region is CASSSLTGTGEQYF. In DNA form, the CDR3 reads TGCGCCAGCAGCTCCTTGACAGGTACCGGGGAGCAGTACTTC.

The genes are TRBV21-1 and TRBJ2-7; the tabulated D call, TRBD2, remains unverified against the DNA. TRBV21-1 is reported as a pseudogene. CDR3 size: 13 residues. This CDR3 is CASSRSGTHEQYF. The CDR3 DNA reads TGTGCCAGCAGCCGTAGCGGGACCCACGAGCAGTACTTC.

This clone was counted between two and nine times. V usage is TRBV5-6 and J usage is TRBJ1-1; tentatively, D is TRBD1 (5 bases). V was pared by 0 bases and J by 7 bases, with 19 bases between. Germline values: CDR1 SGHDT, CDR2 YYEEEE. The CDR3 runs to 16 residues. Here the CDR3 DNA reads TGTGCCAGCAGCTTGGTATCCGGGACGGACGTCCGTGAAGCTTTCTTT. It yields the protein CASSLVSGTDVREAFF.

The gene calls are TRBV4-2 and TRBJ2-2; D remains unclear. Germline-derived CDR1 and CDR2 are LGHNA and YNFKEQ. V dropped 1 base and J dropped 5 bases, with 14 bases sitting between them. This CDR3 is built from 16 residues. CDR3 in amino acids: CASSQVVGEVTGELFF. The CDR3 nucleotides are TGTGCCAGCAGCCAAGTTGTCGGTGAGGTTACCGGGGAGCTGTTTTTT.

The chain carries TRBV13 and TRBJ2-3; 7 nucleotides agree with TRBD2. Trimming took 1 base from V and 4 from J; bases not matched to a gene: 5. Germline-derived CDR1 and CDR2 are PRHDT and FYEKMQ (reference sequence). This CDR3 contains 15 residues. The CDR3 bases are TGTGCCAGCAGCTTAGTACGCGGGAGCTCAGATACGCAGTATTTT. Amino acids: CASSLVRGSSDTQYF.

The chain links TRBV19 to TRBJ2-1; TRBD2 matches 7 bases. Germline V gene lookup returns CDR1 LNHDA and CDR2 SQIVND (reference sequence). V lost 4 bases and J lost 2; bases outside the gene matches: 14. The CDR3 spans 18 residues. In DNA, the CDR3 is TGTGCCAGTAGTAAGAGTAGACGCGGGAGTGTTACCTACAATGAGCAGTTCTTC. Residues: CASSKSRRGSVTYNEQFF.

V and J are TRBV11-2 and TRBJ2-7; D remains unclear. Trimming took off 0 bases at V and 0 bases at J, with 6 bases between the two ends. The CDR3 contains 14 residues. Germline values: CDR1 SGHAT, CDR2 FQNNGV. The CDR3, as DNA: TGTGCCAGCAGCTTAGACGTGAGCTCCTACGAGCAGTACTTC. It yields the protein CASSLDVSSYEQYF.

The chain joins TRBV2 to TRBJ2-3, with TRBD2 matching 8 bases. This CDR3 contains 19 residues. V shed 4 bases, J shed 3 bases, and the junction held 18 bases outside the gene matches. Germline lookup yields CDR1 SNHLY and CDR2 FYNNEI. CDR3 protein: CASSGMFPSGLPGTDTQYF. The CDR3 DNA reads TGTGCCAGCAGTGGCATGTTTCCTAGCGGGCTTCCGGGGACAGATACGCAGTATTTT.

The gene calls are TRBV6-1 and TRBJ2-5; possible D gene TRBD2, 5 bases. V was clipped by 6 bases and J by 4 bases, with 15 bases between them. Germline assignment: CDR1 MNHNS and CDR2 SASEGT. The CDR3 runs 14 residues. The CDR3 reads CASSTYGSGETQYF. The CDR3 bases are TGTGCCAGCAGCACTTACGGCAGCGGAGAGACCCAGTACTTC.

V and J are TRBV7-9 and TRBJ2-5; TRBD2 aligns across 8 bases. J lost 11 bases, V lost 0 bases, and 14 bases had no gene match. Per the germline V gene, CDR1 is SEHNR and CDR2 is FQNEAQ (reference sequence). CDR3 length: 16 amino acids. The CDR3 bases are TGTGCCAGCAGCTTAGCGGCGGGAGGCCTAATCAGGGAGCAGTACTTC. This encodes CASSLAAGGLIREQYF.

J is TRBJ2-2 and V is TRBV11-2; D ambiguous. Germline V gene lookup returns CDR1 SGHAT and CDR2 FQNNGV. CDR3 size: 15 residues. V shed 2 bases and J shed 0 bases, with 7 bases lying between them. In nucleotides, the CDR3 is TGTGCCAGCAGCTTATCGGGTACGAACACCGGGGAGCTGTTTTTT. Translation gives CASSLSGTNTGELFF.

The chain recombines TRBV5-4 with TRBJ2-7; D uncertain. The CDR3 length is 13 residues. Germline V gene data show CDR1 as SGHNT and CDR2 as YYREEE (reference sequence). V shed 0 bases and J shed 4 bases, with 8 bases lying between them. This CDR3 is CASSLAGMYEQYF. DNA of the CDR3: TGTGCCAGCAGCTTGGCGGGTATGTACGAGCAGTACTTC.

On this clone itself: This specimen includes other DNA sequences encoding the same CDR3. This chain links TRBV19 with TRBJ2-7; 9 bases fit TRBD1. CDR3 size: 14 residues. Germline lookup yields CDR1 LNHDA and CDR2 SQIVND (reference sequence). After removal of 6 bases from V and 4 bases from J, the junction contained 7 bases not matched to a gene. In nucleotides, the CDR3 is TGTGCCAGTAGCACCGGGACAGGGACTTACGAGCAGTACTTC. It yields the protein CASSTGTGTYEQYF. Full variable domain (outside the CDR3, taken from reference TRBV19 and TRBJ2-7): DGGITQSPKYLFRKEGQNVTLSCEQNLNHDAMYWYRQDPGQGLRLIYYSQIVNDFQKGDIAEGYSVSREKKESFPLTVTSAQKNPTAFYLCASSTGTGTYEQYFGPGTRLTVT.

The chain is built from TRBV4-2 and TRBJ1-5; no firm D call. The CDR3 runs to 11 residues. Germline CDR1 LGHNA, CDR2 YNFKEQ. The V and J ends lost 5 bases and 8 bases respectively, with 7 bases between them. CDR3 nucleotide sequence: TGTGCCAGCAGCTTGGAAGAGCCCCAGCATTTT. It is translated as CASSLEEPQHF.

V usage is TRBV6-1 and J usage is TRBJ2-1; D unresolved. V lost 10 bases and J lost 8, with 18 bases in between. CDR3 length: 13 amino acids. Germline assignment: CDR1 MNHNS and CDR2 SASEGT. The CDR3 DNA reads as TGTGCCACCAAACGCTCAGCTGTGGATGAGCAGTTCTTC. It yields the protein CATKRSAVDEQFF.

Here the CDR3 reads CASSLVRDSYLVIEQYF. As DNA, the CDR3 is TGTGCCAGCAGCTTAGTACGGGACTCCTATTTGGTAATCGAGCAGTACTTC. The chain is built from TRBV7-9 and TRBJ2-7; tentative D call: TRBD2 (6 bases). CDR1 and CDR2 from the germline V gene are SEHNR and FQNEAQ (reference sequence). The CDR3 length is 17 residues. Deletions cut 1 base from V and 6 bases from J, with 22 bases between.

The sample holds a few counts of this clone. The chain has TRBV6-4 and TRBJ2-3; D remains unclear. The V gene's germline CDR1 is MRHNA and CDR2 SNTAGT. The CDR3 runs to 14 residues. Trimming took off 1 base at V and 2 bases at J, with 7 bases between the two ends. CDR3 loop: CASSDLAHTDTQYF. CDR3 DNA sequence: TGTGCCAGCAGTGACTTGGCCCACACAGATACGCAGTATTTT.

The gene calls are TRBV18 and TRBJ1-2; D is unresolved. V gave up 2 bases and J gave up 3 bases, with 10 bases separating them. This CDR3 is built from 14 residues. Germline CDR1 KGHSH, CDR2 LQKENI. The CDR3 loop reads CASSPVSRDYGYTF. CDR3 in DNA: TGTGCCAGCTCACCAGTTTCGAGGGACTATGGCTACACCTTC.

Worth noting for this clone: This likely came from a read error, as a far larger clone is one base away. J is TRBJ1-4 and V is TRBV4-1; D is possibly TRBD1 (6 bases). This CDR3 is built from 14 residues. Germline V lookup: CDR1 MGHRA, CDR2 YSYEKL. Deletions cut 1 base from V and 7 bases from J, with 10 bases between. For the CDR3, the DNA is TGCGCCAGCAGCCAAGCGGGGGGCAGTGAAAAACTGTTTTTT. Protein: CASSQAGGSEKLFF.

The rearrangement uses TRBV6-1 and TRBJ1-1; no firm D call. The CDR3 runs to 14 residues. The V gene lost 5 bases and the J gene lost 1 base, with 11 bases spanning the gap. Germline values: CDR1 MNHNS, CDR2 SASEGT. The CDR3 coding sequence is TGTGCCAGCAGTCTGACGACACAGAACACTGAAGCTTTCTTT. Residues: CASSLTTQNTEAFF.

This rearrangement joins TRBV28 to TRBJ2-2; 11 bases match TRBD2. Trimming took 5 bases from V and 6 from J; bases not matched to a gene: 8. Germline assignment: CDR1 MDHEN and CDR2 SYDVKM. The CDR3 is 16 amino acids. The CDR3 coding sequence is TGTGCCAGCAGTCCTGTGGTAGCGGGAGGGCCCGGGGAGCTGTTTTTT. It specifies CASSPVVAGGPGELFF.

The chain combines TRBV7-2 with TRBJ2-2; a weak D match, TRBD1 (5 bases). From germline, CDR1 is SGHTA and CDR2 FQGNSA. The CDR3 sequence is 12 residues long. V dropped 3 bases and J dropped 8 bases, with 7 bases sitting between them. The CDR3 loop is CASSFRTGELFF. The CDR3 DNA reads as TGTGCCAGCAGCTTCCGGACAGGGGAGCTGTTTTTT.

The chain employs TRBV6-6 and TRBJ2-5; 9 bases fit TRBD1. This CDR3 comprises 16 residues. The germline V gene encodes CDR1 MNHNY and CDR2 SVGAGI (reference sequence). The V segment lost 5 bases and the J segment 0 bases; nucleotides outside the gene matches: 7. The CDR3 region has the DNA TGTGCCAGCAGTCAGGCGGGGACAGGGAACCAAGAGACCCAGTACTTC. Protein product: CASSQAGTGNQETQYF.

This clone was detected only a few times. The genes are TRBV2 and TRBJ2-7; D call uncertain. Germline lookup yields CDR1 SNHLY and CDR2 FYNNEI. The CDR3 sequence is 13 residues long. With 4 bases removed from V and 3 bases from J, the gap between germline ends came to 10 bases. Written as DNA, the CDR3 is TGTGCCAGCAGTGGTAGTGTAAGCTACGAGCAGTACTTC. This translates into CASSGSVSYEQYF.

The V and J genes are TRBV7-6 and TRBJ1-4, with D perhaps matching TRBD1 (6 bases). V lost 2 bases, J lost 7 bases, and 11 bases lay in between. CDR3 length: 14 amino acids. Germline-derived CDR1 and CDR2 are SGHVS and FNYEAQ. CDR3: CASSLQGPVEKLFF. CDR3 bases: TGTGCCAGCAGCTTACAGGGGCCGGTTGAAAAACTGTTTTTT.

In nucleotides, the CDR3 is TGTGCCAGCAGCTTAGATGGGCTAGCGCCTAAGCAGTTCTTC. Its protein product is CASSLDGLAPKQFF. V usage is TRBV11-3 and J usage is TRBJ2-1, with D tentatively TRBD2 (6 bases). The CDR3 consists of 14 residues. Germline CDR1 is SGHNT and CDR2 is YENEEA. Trimming shortened V by 0 bases and J by 11 bases, and 14 bases separated the two germline ends.